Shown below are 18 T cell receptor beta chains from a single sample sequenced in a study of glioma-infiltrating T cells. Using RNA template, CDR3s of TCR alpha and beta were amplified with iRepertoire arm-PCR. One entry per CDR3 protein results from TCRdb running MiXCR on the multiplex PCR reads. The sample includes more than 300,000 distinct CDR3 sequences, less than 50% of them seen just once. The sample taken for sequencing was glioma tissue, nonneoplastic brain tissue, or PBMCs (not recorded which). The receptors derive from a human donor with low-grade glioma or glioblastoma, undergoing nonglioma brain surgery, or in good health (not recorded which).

The CDR3 loop reads CASSLGSEGTCSPLHF. The CDR3 nucleotides read TGTGCCAGCAGCTTAGGGAGCGAGGGAACTTGTTCACCCCTCCACTTT. V gene TRBV7-2 combines with J gene TRBJ1-6; D is uncertain. V was shortened by 1 base and J by 9 bases, with 16 bases between the two germline ends. Per the germline V gene, CDR1 is SGHTA and CDR2 is FQGNSA. The CDR3 totals 16 residues.

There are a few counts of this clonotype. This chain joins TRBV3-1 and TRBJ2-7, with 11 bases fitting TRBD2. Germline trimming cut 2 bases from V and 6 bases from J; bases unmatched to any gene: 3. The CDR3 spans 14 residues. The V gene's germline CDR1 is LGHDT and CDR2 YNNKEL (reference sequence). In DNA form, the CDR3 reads TGTGCCAGCAGCCAAAAACTAGCGGGAGCCGAGCAGTACTTC. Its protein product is CASSQKLAGAEQYF.

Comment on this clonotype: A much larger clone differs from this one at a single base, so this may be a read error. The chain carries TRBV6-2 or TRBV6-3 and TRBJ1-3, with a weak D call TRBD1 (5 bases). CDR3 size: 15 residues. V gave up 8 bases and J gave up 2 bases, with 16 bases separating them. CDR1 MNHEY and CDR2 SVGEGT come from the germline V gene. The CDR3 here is CASVGREYTGNTIYF. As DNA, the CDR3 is TGTGCCAGCGTGGGCAGGGAATACACTGGAAACACCATATATTTT.

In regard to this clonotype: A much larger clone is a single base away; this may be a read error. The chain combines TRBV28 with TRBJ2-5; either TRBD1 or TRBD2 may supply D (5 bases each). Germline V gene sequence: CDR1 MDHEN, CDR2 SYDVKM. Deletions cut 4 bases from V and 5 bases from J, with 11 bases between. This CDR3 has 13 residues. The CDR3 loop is CASSSKRGETQYF. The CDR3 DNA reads TGTGCCAGCAGTTCTAAACGGGGCGAGACCCAGTACTTC.

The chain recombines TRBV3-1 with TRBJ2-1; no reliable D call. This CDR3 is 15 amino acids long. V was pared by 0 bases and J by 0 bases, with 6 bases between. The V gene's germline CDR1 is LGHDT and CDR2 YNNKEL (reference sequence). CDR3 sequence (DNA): TGTGCCAGCAGCCAAGACGAGAGCTCCTACAATGAGCAGTTCTTC. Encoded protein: CASSQDESSYNEQFF.

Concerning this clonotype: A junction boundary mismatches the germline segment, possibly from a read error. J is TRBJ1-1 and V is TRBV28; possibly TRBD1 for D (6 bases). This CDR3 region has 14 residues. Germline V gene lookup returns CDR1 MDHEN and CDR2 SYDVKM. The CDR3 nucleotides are TGTGCCAACAGTTTCTTAGGGGGAAACACTGAAGCTTTCTTT. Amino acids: CANSFLGGNTEAFF.

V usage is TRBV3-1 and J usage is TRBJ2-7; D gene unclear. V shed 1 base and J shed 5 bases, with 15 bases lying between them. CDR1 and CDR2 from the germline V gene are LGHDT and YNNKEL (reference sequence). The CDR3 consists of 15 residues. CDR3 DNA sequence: TGTGCCAGCAGCCAAGTTTGGCAGGTTCCGAACGAGCAGTACTTC. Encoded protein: CASSQVWQVPNEQYF.

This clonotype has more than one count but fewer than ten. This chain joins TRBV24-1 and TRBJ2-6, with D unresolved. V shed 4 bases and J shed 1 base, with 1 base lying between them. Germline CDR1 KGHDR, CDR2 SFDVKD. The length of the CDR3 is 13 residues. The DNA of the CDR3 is TGTGCCACCAGTGAGTCTGGGGCCAACGTCCTGACTTTC. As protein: CATSESGANVLTF.

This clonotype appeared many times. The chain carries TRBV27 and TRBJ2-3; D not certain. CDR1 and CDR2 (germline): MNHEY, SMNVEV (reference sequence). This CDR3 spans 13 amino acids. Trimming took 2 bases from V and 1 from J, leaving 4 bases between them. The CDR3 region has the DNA TGTGCCAGCAGTTTAAAGCGCACAGATACGCAGTATTTT. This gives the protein CASSLKRTDTQYF.

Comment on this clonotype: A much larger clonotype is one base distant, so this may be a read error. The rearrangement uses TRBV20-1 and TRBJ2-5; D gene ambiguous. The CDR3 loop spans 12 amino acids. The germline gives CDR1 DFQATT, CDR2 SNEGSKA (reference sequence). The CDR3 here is CSPLSDQETPYF. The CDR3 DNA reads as TGCAGTCCCCTGTCGGATCAAGAGACCCCGTACTTC.

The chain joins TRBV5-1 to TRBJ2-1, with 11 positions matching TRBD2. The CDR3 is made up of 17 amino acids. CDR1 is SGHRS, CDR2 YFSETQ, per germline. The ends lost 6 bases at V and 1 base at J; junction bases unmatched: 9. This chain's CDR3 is CASTTGTSGFSYNEQFF. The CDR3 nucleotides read TGCGCCAGCACTACCGGGACTAGCGGTTTTTCCTACAATGAGCAGTTCTTC.

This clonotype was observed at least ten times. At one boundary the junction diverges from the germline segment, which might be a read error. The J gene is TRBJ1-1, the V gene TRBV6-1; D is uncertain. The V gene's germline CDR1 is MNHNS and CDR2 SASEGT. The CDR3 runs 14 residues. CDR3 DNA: TGTGCCAGCAGTCCTCCGGGATTGAAGACTGAAGCTTTCTTT. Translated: CASSPPGLKTEAFF.

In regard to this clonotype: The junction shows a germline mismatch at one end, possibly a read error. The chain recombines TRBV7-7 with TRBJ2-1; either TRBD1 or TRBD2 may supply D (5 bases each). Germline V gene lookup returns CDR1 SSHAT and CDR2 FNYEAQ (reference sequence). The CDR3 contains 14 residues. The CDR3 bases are TGTGCTAGCAGCCCGGGGACGTCCTCCTCTGAGCAGTTCTTC. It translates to CASSPGTSSSEQFF.

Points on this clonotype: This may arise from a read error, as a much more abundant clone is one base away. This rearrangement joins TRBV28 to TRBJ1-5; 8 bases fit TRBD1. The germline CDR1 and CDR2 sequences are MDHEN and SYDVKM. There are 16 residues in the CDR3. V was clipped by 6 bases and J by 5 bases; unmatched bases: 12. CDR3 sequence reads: CASRLSGQGPYQPQHF. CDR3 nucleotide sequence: TGTGCCAGCAGATTGTCCGGACAGGGCCCGTATCAGCCCCAGCATTTT.

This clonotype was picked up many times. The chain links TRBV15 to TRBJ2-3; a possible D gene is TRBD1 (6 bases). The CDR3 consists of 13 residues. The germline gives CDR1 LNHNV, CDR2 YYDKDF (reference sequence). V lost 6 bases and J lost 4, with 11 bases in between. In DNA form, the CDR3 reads TGTGCCACCAGACAGGGAGTTTCAGATACGCAGTATTTT. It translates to CATRQGVSDTQYF.

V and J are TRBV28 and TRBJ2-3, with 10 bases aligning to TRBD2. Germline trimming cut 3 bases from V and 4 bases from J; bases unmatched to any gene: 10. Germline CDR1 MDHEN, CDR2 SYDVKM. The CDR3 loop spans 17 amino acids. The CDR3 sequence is CASSFPPSGSVSDTQYF. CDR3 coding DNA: TGTGCCAGCAGTTTTCCCCCTAGCGGGAGCGTATCAGATACGCAGTATTTT.

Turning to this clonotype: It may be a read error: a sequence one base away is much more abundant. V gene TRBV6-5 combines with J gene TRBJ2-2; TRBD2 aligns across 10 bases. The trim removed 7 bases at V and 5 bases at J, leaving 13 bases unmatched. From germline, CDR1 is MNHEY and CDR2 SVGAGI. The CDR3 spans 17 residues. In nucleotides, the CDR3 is TGTGCCAGCAACATGCGAGGAGCGGGAGGGGAAACCGGGGAGCTGTTTTTT. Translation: CASNMRGAGGETGELFF.

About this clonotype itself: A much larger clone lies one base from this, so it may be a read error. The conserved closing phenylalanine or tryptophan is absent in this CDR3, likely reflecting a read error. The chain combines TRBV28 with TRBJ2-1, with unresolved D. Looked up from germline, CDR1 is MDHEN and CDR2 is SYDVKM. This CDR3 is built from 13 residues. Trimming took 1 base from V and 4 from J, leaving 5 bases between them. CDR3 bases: TGTGCCAGCAGTTTATTCCGGTACAATGAGCAGTTCCTC. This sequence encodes CASSLFRYNEQFL.